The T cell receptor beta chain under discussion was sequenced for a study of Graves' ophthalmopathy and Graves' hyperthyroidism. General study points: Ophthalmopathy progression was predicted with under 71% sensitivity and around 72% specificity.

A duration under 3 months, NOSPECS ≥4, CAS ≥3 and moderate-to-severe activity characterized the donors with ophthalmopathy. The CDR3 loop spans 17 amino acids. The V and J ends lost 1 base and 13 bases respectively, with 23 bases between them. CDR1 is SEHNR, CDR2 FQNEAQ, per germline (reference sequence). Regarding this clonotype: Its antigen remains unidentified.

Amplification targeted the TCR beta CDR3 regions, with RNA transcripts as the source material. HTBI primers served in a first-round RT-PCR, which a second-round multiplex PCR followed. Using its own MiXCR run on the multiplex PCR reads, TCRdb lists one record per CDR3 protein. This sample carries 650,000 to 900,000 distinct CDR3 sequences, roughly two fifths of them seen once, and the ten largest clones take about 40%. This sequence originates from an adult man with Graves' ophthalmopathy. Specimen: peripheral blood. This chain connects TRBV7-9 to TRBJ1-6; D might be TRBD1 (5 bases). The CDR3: CASSLVGASSYNAPLHF. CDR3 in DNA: TGTGCCAGCAGCTTAGTTGGGGCGAGCTCCTATAATGCTCCCCTCCACTTT.